One and the same sample provided the 21 T cell receptor beta chains below, sequenced in a study of cytomegalovirus exposure and HLA in healthy donors. This PCR relied on a set of 60 Vbeta primers and 13 Jbeta primers. The repertoire was sequenced with immunoSEQ multiplex PCR; TCRdb's copy has only in-frame clones and lacks some. Among some 160,000 clones, 75% to 90% were seen once, and the ten largest hold roughly 2%. Source material: PBMCs. All receptors derive from a woman younger than 35 in good health and CMV-seronegative.

The chain has TRBV6-5 and TRBJ2-1; no reliable D call. Trimming cost V 0 bases and J 10 bases, with 16 bases left between them. Germline V CDR1 and CDR2: MNHEY, SVGAGI. The CDR3 loop spans 15 amino acids. The CDR3 DNA follows: TGTGCCAGCAGTTACTCGAGCCTAGGAGACTGGGAGCAGTTCTTC. Amino acid sequence: CASSYSSLGDWEQFF.

V and J are TRBV19 and TRBJ1-1, with no clear D. Germline assignment: CDR1 LNHDA and CDR2 SQIVND (reference sequence). Trimming left V 0 bases short and J 1 base short, with 9 bases between. The CDR3 covers 15 residues. The chain's CDR3 is CASSIEARGNTEAFF. The CDR3, as DNA: TGTGCCAGTAGTATAGAGGCTCGGGGGAACACTGAAGCTTTCTTT.

This clone was observed a few times. The V and J genes are TRBV6-5 and TRBJ1-4, with 8 nucleotides matching TRBD1. This CDR3 has 15 residues. The ends lost 5 bases at V and 6 bases at J; junction bases unmatched: 8. Germline V CDR1 and CDR2: MNHEY, SVGAGI. The CDR3 loop is CASSPTGADDEKLFF. CDR3 nucleotides: TGTGCCAGCAGTCCGACAGGGGCGGATGATGAAAAACTGTTTTTT.

This clone was seen only a few times. V and J are TRBV27 and TRBJ2-2, with 7 bases lining up with TRBD1. Germline values: CDR1 MNHEY, CDR2 SMNVEV (reference sequence). The CDR3 consists of 14 residues. V lost 6 bases, J lost 3 bases, and 4 bases stayed unmatched. The CDR3 here is CASSDRADTGELFF. As DNA, the CDR3 is TGTGCCAGCAGCGACAGGGCTGACACCGGGGAGCTGTTTTTT.

J is TRBJ2-3 and V is TRBV2; 7 positions agree with TRBD2. Trimming took 5 bases from V and 1 from J; bases not matched to a gene: 6. Germline V gene sequence: CDR1 SNHLY, CDR2 FYNNEI. This CDR3 comprises 15 residues. The CDR3 region has the DNA TGTGCCAGCAGTCCGAGTCTAGCGGGCACAGATACGCAGTATTTT. Translated: CASSPSLAGTDTQYF.

This clone was counted a single time. V and J are TRBV5-1 and TRBJ2-7; 10 nucleotides align to TRBD1. Germline CDR1 SGHRS, CDR2 YFSETQ. Trimming removed 4 bases from V and 5 bases from J; junction bases left unmatched: 3. The CDR3 is made up of 13 amino acids. CDR3 coding DNA: TGCGCCAGCAGCCGGGACAGGGGCCACGAGCAGTACTTC. Translating gives CASSRDRGHEQYF. Looking up the rest from reference TRBV5-1 and TRBJ2-7 gives the full variable domain: KAGVTQTPRYLIKTRGQQVTLSCSPISGHRSVSWYQQTPGQGLQFLFEYFSETQRNKGNFPGRFSGRQFSNSRSEMNVSTLELGDSALYLCASSRDRGHEQYFGPGTRLTVT.

The gene calls are TRBV11-2 and TRBJ1-1; no clear D gene. CDR3 length equals 13 residues. Germline lookup yields CDR1 SGHAT and CDR2 FQNNGV. The V gene lost 7 bases and the J gene lost 0 bases, with 9 bases spanning the gap. CDR3 region: CASKEDMNTEAFF. In DNA form, the CDR3 reads TGTGCCAGCAAAGAAGACATGAACACTGAAGCTTTCTTT.

The rearrangement links TRBV30 to TRBJ1-2; 12 positions match TRBD1. Germline CDR1 is GTSNPN and CDR2 is SVGIG (reference sequence). Unmatched junction bases numbered 12, after V lost 2 bases and J lost 8 bases. The CDR3 contains 16 residues. The CDR3 sequence is CAWSRDRGRKGKGYTF. In DNA form, the CDR3 reads TGTGCCTGGAGTCGGGACAGGGGGCGAAAGGGGAAAGGCTACACCTTC.

This chain uses TRBV19 with TRBJ2-3, with a tentative D call TRBD2 (5 bases). Germline CDR1 reads LNHDA; CDR2 reads SQIVND (reference sequence). Between the trimmed V and J ends, which lost 6 bases and 2 bases, there was a span of 15 bases. The length of the CDR3 is 15 residues. CDR3 bases: TGTGCCAGTAGGTCGCCCGCGGGCGCCACAGATACGCAGTATTTT. Its translation: CASRSPAGATDTQYF. Filled out from reference TRBV19 and TRBJ2-3, the complete variable domain reads DGGITQSPKYLFRKEGQNVTLSCEQNLNHDAMYWYRQDPGQGLRLIYYSQIVNDFQKGDIAEGYSVSREKKESFPLTVTSAQKNPTAFYLCASRSPAGATDTQYFGPGTRLTVL.

This clone is medium-sized within its sample. The J gene is TRBJ2-7, the V gene TRBV6-6; tentative D call: TRBD1 (7 bases). With 5 bases removed from V and 5 bases from J, the gap between germline ends came to 16 bases. Germline assignment: CDR1 MNHNY and CDR2 SVGAGI (reference sequence). The CDR3 totals 14 residues. The CDR3 reads CASSDRDGGHEQYF. CDR3 nucleotides: TGTGCCAGCAGTGACAGGGATGGGGGGCACGAGCAGTACTTC.

The chain is built from TRBV5-8 and TRBJ1-2; 8 bases are shared with TRBD1. The CDR3 sequence is 17 residues long. Per germline, CDR1 SGHTS and CDR2 YDEGEE. The trim removed 4 bases at V and 0 bases at J, leaving 11 bases unmatched. The CDR3 region has the DNA TGTGCCAGCAGCCATAGACAGGGGAGGTTGTCTAACTATGGCTACACCTTC. As protein: CASSHRQGRLSNYGYTF.

The chain combines TRBV30 with TRBJ1-5; D unresolved. The V gene's germline CDR1 is GTSNPN and CDR2 SVGIG (reference sequence). This CDR3 is 13 amino acids long. Trimming removed 4 bases from V and 1 base from J, with 8 bases in between. The CDR3, as DNA: TGTGCCTGGATGGCAGGCAGCAATCAGCCCCAGCATTTT. Its protein product is CAWMAGSNQPQHF.

Note on this clone: The junction departs from germline at one end; a sequencing error may be responsible. V gene TRBV25-1 combines with J gene TRBJ2-5, with 10 bases matching TRBD2. This CDR3 region has 14 residues. Germline-derived CDR1 and CDR2 are MGHDK and SYGVNS. CDR3 residues: CAGSDRLAGETQYF. The CDR3 coding sequence is TGTGCCGGCAGTGACAGACTAGCGGGAGAGACCCAGTACTTC.

This chain links TRBV23-1 with TRBJ2-2; D is perhaps TRBD1 (6 bases). TRBV23-1 counts as an open reading frame of uncertain function. With 7 bases removed from V and 6 bases from J, the gap between germline ends came to 18 bases. The CDR3 is made up of 15 amino acids. The CDR3 region has the DNA TGCGCCAGCATGCACAGGGAAGACAGCGCCGGGGAGCTGTTTTTT. It codes for CASMHREDSAGELFF.

The J gene is TRBJ1-1, the V gene TRBV6-1; perhaps TRBD1 as D (5 bases). V was clipped by 11 bases and J by 3 bases, with 16 bases between them. Germline CDR1 and CDR2: MNHNS and SASEGT. The CDR3 is 13 residues long. Here the CDR3 reads CAGTGGDYTEAFF. In DNA form, the CDR3 reads TGTGCCGGAACGGGGGGGGATTACACTGAAGCTTTCTTT.

This chain joins TRBV11-2 and TRBJ1-2; 7 bases match TRBD1. This CDR3 contains 13 residues. Per germline, CDR1 SGHAT and CDR2 FQNNGV. Unmatched junction bases numbered 6, after V lost 4 bases and J lost 7 bases. CDR3 DNA sequence: TGTGCCAGCAGCTCCCCGACAGGGTTTGGCTACACCTTC. This gives the protein CASSSPTGFGYTF.

The chain has TRBV19 and TRBJ1-5; TRBD1 matches 7 bases. V shed 2 bases, J shed 1 base, and the junction held 2 bases outside the gene matches. CDR1 and CDR2 from the germline V gene are LNHDA and SQIVND (reference sequence). This CDR3 is built from 15 residues. The CDR3 DNA reads as TGTGCCAGTAGTATAACAGGGGCAAGCAATCAGCCCCAGCATTTT. It codes for CASSITGASNQPQHF.

The chain employs TRBV19 and TRBJ2-3; 9 bases map to TRBD2. The trim removed 9 bases at V and 3 bases at J, leaving 4 bases unmatched. Looked up from germline, CDR1 is LNHDA and CDR2 is SQIVND (reference sequence). The CDR3 is made up of 13 amino acids. The CDR3 bases are TGTGCCAGCGGCGGGGGGGCGACAGATACGCAGTATTTT. The encoded protein is CASGGGATDTQYF.

The V and J genes are TRBV9 and TRBJ1-2; the match to TRBD1 covers 9 bases. The germline gives CDR1 SGDLS, CDR2 YYNGEE. The CDR3 length is 15 residues. The V gene end was trimmed by 4 bases and the J gene end by 8 bases; junction bases not matched to a gene: 12. CDR3 in amino acids: CASSTGTGRLKGYTF. The CDR3 DNA sequence: TGTGCCAGCAGCACGGGGACAGGGCGGTTAAAGGGCTACACCTTC.

The chain has TRBV9 and TRBJ2-2; 14 nucleotides line up with TRBD2. This CDR3 contains 17 residues. Germline assignment: CDR1 SGDLS and CDR2 YYNGEE. With 3 bases clipped from V and 5 bases from J, the junction kept 6 bases outside the gene matches. CDR3: CASSATSGRAYTGELFF. For the CDR3, the DNA is TGTGCCAGCAGCGCGACTAGCGGGAGGGCCTATACCGGGGAGCTGTTTTTT.

The table lists this clone with a count of one. The chain employs TRBV6-6 and TRBJ1-5; weak D call: TRBD1 (5 bases). The CDR3 is made up of 14 amino acids. Germline CDR1 is MNHNY and CDR2 is SVGAGI (reference sequence). Trimming removed 2 bases at V and 2 bases at J, with 7 bases between. CDR3 amino acids: CASSYGGGNQPQHF. The CDR3 DNA follows: TGTGCCAGCAGTTACGGGGGGGGCAATCAGCCCCAGCATTTT.